The rows below give T cell receptor beta chains drawn from one sample of a study of neurological immune-mediated disorders. One entry per CDR3 protein results from TCRdb running MiXCR on the 5' RACE reads. The sample lists fewer than 50,000 distinct CDR3 sequences, around 2.5% seen once, with around 10% in the top ten. The source material was PBMCs. The origin of the receptors is a man aged 25-45 years with multiple sclerosis. Each CDR3 is given with its conserved first and last residue. D genes are given only for firm matches. A row's size may be missing; if present it is once, few, many or a size class.

D: -
V: TRBV6-4
J: TRBJ2-3
length: 16
size: many
CDR3: CASSDLLAFGTDTQYF
DNA: TGTGCCAGCAGTGACCTCCTAGCTTTCGGCACAGATACGCAGTATTTT

D: TRBD1
V: TRBV10-2
J: TRBJ1-5
length: 15
size: many
CDR3: CASSVPGQGGQPQHF
DNA: TGCGCCAGCAGTGTTCCGGGACAGGGAGGTCAGCCCCAGCATTTT

D: TRBD1
V: TRBV20-1
J: TRBJ2-7
length: 14
size: many
CDR3: CSARVWDRPLEQYF
DNA: TGCAGTGCTAGAGTATGGGACAGACCCCTCGAGCAGTACTTC

D: -
V: TRBV4-3
J: TRBJ2-2
length: 15
size: many
CDR3: CASSQGIGGTGELFF
DNA: TGCGCCAGCAGCCAAGGGATTGGGGGGACCGGGGAGCTGTTTTTT

D: -
V: TRBV12-3/TRBV12-4
J: TRBJ1-1
length: 13
size: many
CDR3: CASRVQGLTEAFF
DNA: TGTGCCAGCAGGGTACAGGGTCTCACTGAAGCTTTCTTT

D: -
V: TRBV20-1
J: TRBJ2-1
length: 13
size: many
CDR3: CSARAGLFNEQFF
DNA: TGCAGTGCTAGAGCTGGACTATTCAATGAGCAGTTCTTC

D: TRBD2
V: TRBV7-2
J: TRBJ2-4
length: 15
size: many
CDR3: CASSRGGLAKNIQYF
DNA: TGTGCCAGCAGCCGGGGGGGGTTAGCCAAAAACATTCAGTACTTC

D: TRBD1
V: TRBV24-1
J: TRBJ2-7
length: 15
size: many
CDR3: CATSDRGQGRREQYF
DNA: TGTGCCACCAGTGACCGGGGACAGGGGAGACGCGAGCAGTACTTC

D: TRBD2
V: TRBV5-1
J: TRBJ2-2
length: 15
size: many
CDR3: CASSLGLAGTGELFF
DNA: TGCGCCAGCAGCCTAGGACTAGCGGGCACCGGGGAGCTGTTTTTT

D: TRBD2
V: TRBV20-1
J: TRBJ2-7
length: 18
size: many
CDR3: CSASSRGLAGGLSYEQYF
DNA: TGCAGTGCCTCCTCGCGGGGACTAGCGGGAGGACTCTCCTACGAGCAGTACTTC

D: -
V: TRBV14
J: TRBJ2-7
length: 14
size: many
CDR3: CASSQDLGSYEQYF
DNA: TGTGCCAGCAGCCAAGACCTTGGATCCTACGAGCAGTACTTC

D: -
V: TRBV9
J: TRBJ2-3
length: 13
size: many
CDR3: CASSVEVLDTQYF
DNA: TGTGCCAGCAGCGTAGAGGTCTTAGATACGCAGTATTTT

D: -
V: TRBV12-3/TRBV12-4
J: TRBJ2-2
length: 13
size: many
CDR3: CAWSLSATGELFF
DNA: TGTGCCTGGTCGTTGAGCGCCACCGGGGAGCTGTTTTTT

D: TRBD1
V: TRBV7-2
J: TRBJ1-4
length: 16
size: many
CDR3: CASSLSYRGANEKLFF
DNA: TGTGCCAGCAGCTTATCCTACAGGGGAGCTAATGAAAAACTGTTTTTT

D: -
V: TRBV20-1
J: TRBJ2-4
length: 14
size: many
CDR3: CSAEEASPGGIQYF
DNA: TGCAGTGCTGAAGAAGCCTCCCCGGGTGGAATTCAGTACTTC

D: TRBD2
V: TRBV7-8
J: TRBJ2-1
length: 18
size: many
CDR3: CASSLSVAGGSSYNEQFF
DNA: TGTGCCAGCAGCTTATCAGTAGCGGGGGGCAGCTCCTACAATGAGCAGTTCTTC

D: -
V: TRBV5-1
J: TRBJ1-2
length: 15
size: many
CDR3: CASRNHRVGDKGYTF
DNA: TGCGCCAGTCGAAACCACAGGGTGGGTGACAAGGGCTACACCTTC

D: TRBD1
V: TRBV3-1
J: TRBJ2-7
length: 14
size: many
CDR3: CASSQGQGLFEQYF
DNA: TGTGCCAGCAGCCAGGGACAGGGGCTGTTCGAGCAGTACTTC

D: -
V: TRBV5-1
J: TRBJ2-5
length: 15
size: many
CDR3: CASQANAGLAETQYF
DNA: TGCGCCAGCCAGGCTAACGCGGGATTAGCAGAGACCCAGTACTTC

D: TRBD1
V: TRBV9
J: TRBJ1-4
length: 15
size: many
CDR3: CASSDGQGTNEKLFF
DNA: TGTGCCAGCAGCGACGGACAGGGGACTAATGAAAAACTGTTTTTT

D: TRBD1
V: TRBV2
J: TRBJ2-1
length: 14
size: many
CDR3: CASGPGTGRNEQFF
DNA: TGTGCCAGTGGCCCAGGGACAGGGAGGAATGAGCAGTTCTTC

D: TRBD1
V: TRBV20-1
J: TRBJ1-2
length: 15
size: many
CDR3: CSARAAGTGGIGYTF
DNA: TGCAGTGCTAGGGCTGCCGGGACAGGGGGAATTGGCTACACCTTC

D: -
V: TRBV6-6
J: TRBJ1-4
length: 14
size: many
CDR3: CASSTGQNYEKLFF
DNA: TGTGCCAGCAGTACAGGACAGAACTATGAAAAACTGTTTTTT

D: TRBD2
V: TRBV5-6
J: TRBJ2-1
length: 12
size: many
CDR3: CASSFGGAEQFF
DNA: TGTGCCAGCAGTTTCGGGGGGGCCGAGCAGTTCTTC

D: TRBD1
V: TRBV7-6
J: TRBJ2-1
length: 12
size: -
CDR3: CASSKFRDSQFF
DNA: TGTGCCAGCAGCAAGTTCCGGGACAGTCAGTTCTTC

D: TRBD2
V: TRBV20-1
J: TRBJ2-1
length: 14
size: many
CDR3: CSAVIAGEGNEQFF
DNA: TGCAGTGCCGTCATAGCGGGGGAGGGGAATGAGCAGTTCTTC

D: -
V: TRBV20-1
J: TRBJ1-1
length: 12
size: many
CDR3: CSARTPNTEAFF
DNA: TGCAGTGCTAGAACACCGAACACTGAAGCTTTCTTT

D: -
V: TRBV7-3
J: TRBJ2-7
length: 13
size: many
CDR3: CASSFTVGDEQYF
DNA: TGTGCCAGCAGCTTCACGGTAGGCGACGAGCAGTACTTC

D: -
V: TRBV20-1
J: TRBJ2-3
length: 14
size: few
CDR3: CSASSRARTDTQYF
DNA: TGCAGTGCTAGTAGCAGGGCCCGCACAGATACGCAGTATTTT

D: TRBD2
V: TRBV20-1
J: TRBJ2-7
length: 14
size: many
CDR3: CSVYSGSLSYEQYF
DNA: TGCAGTGTTTATAGCGGGAGTCTGTCCTACGAGCAGTACTTC

D: TRBD2
V: TRBV27
J: TRBJ2-7
length: 18
size: many
CDR3: CASSQNRLTSGGSHEQYF
DNA: TGTGCCAGCAGTCAAAACCGTCTAACTAGCGGGGGGTCCCACGAGCAGTACTTC

D: -
V: TRBV18
J: TRBJ2-7
length: 14
size: -
CDR3: CASSHRELSYEQYF
DNA: TGTGCCAGCTCCCACCGGGAGCTGTCCTACGAGCAGTACTTC

D: TRBD2
V: TRBV5-1
J: TRBJ2-5
length: 21
size: many
CDR3: CASSAGWTGTSGRKRQETQYF
DNA: TGCGCCAGCAGCGCAGGATGGACGGGGACTAGCGGGAGGAAACGGCAAGAGACCCAGTACTTC

D: TRBD2
V: TRBV4-1
J: TRBJ2-5
length: 16
size: many
CDR3: CASSPAGAGGPETQYF
DNA: TGCGCCAGCAGCCCCGCAGGGGCGGGGGGGCCGGAGACCCAGTACTTC

D: TRBD2
V: TRBV27
J: TRBJ2-7
length: 14
size: many
CDR3: CASSFETGGYEQYF
DNA: TGTGCCAGCAGTTTCGAGACGGGAGGCTACGAGCAGTACTTC

D: -
V: TRBV5-5
J: TRBJ1-1
length: 15
size: many
CDR3: CASSLGGRADTEAFF
DNA: TGTGCCAGCAGCTTAGGGGGGCGCGCGGACACTGAAGCTTTCTTT

D: -
V: TRBV6-2/TRBV6-3
J: TRBJ2-3
length: 16
size: many
CDR3: CASTSERSGSTDTQYF
DNA: TGTGCCAGCACCTCAGAGCGAAGTGGGAGCACAGATACGCAGTATTTT

D: -
V: TRBV20-1
J: TRBJ1-4
length: 15
size: many
CDR3: CSARAYLATNEKLFF
DNA: TGCAGTGCTAGAGCCTATCTTGCAACTAATGAAAAACTGTTTTTT

D: -
V: TRBV12-3/TRBV12-4
J: TRBJ1-6
length: 14
size: -
CDR3: CASRVRQYNSTLNF
DNA: TGTGCCAGCAGAGTGCGACAATATAATTCAACCCTCAACTTT

D: -
V: TRBV5-5
J: TRBJ1-2
length: 17
size: many
CDR3: CASSLGSGRRSNYGYTF
DNA: TGTGCCAGCAGCTTGGGGTCCGGCCGTCGGTCTAACTATGGCTACACCTTC

D: -
V: TRBV6-4
J: TRBJ2-2
length: 15
size: many
CDR3: CASSAKPGETGELFF
DNA: TGTGCCAGCAGTGCCAAACCAGGGGAAACTGGGGAGCTGTTTTTT

D: -
V: TRBV20-1
J: TRBJ2-1
length: 14
size: many
CDR3: CSSSDTLGGNEQFF
DNA: TGCAGTTCTAGCGACACCCTGGGGGGTAATGAGCAGTTCTTC

D: TRBD2
V: TRBV7-6
J: TRBJ2-1
length: 15
size: -
CDR3: CASSTLAGRYNEQFF
DNA: TGTGCCAGCAGCACTCTAGCGGGCAGGTACAATGAGCAGTTCTTC

D: TRBD1
V: TRBV15
J: TRBJ2-3
length: 16
size: many
CDR3: CATSEDRGRGTDTQYF
DNA: TGTGCCACCAGCGAGGACAGGGGAAGGGGCACAGATACGCAGTATTTT

D: TRBD2
V: TRBV7-9
J: TRBJ2-1
length: 14
size: many
CDR3: CASSPSGGNNEQFF
DNA: TGTGCCAGCAGCCCTAGCGGGGGGAACAATGAGCAGTTCTTC

D: TRBD2
V: TRBV9
J: TRBJ2-7
length: 14
size: many
CDR3: CASSRSGTNPEQYF
DNA: TGTGCCAGCAGCAGATCCGGGACTAATCCCGAGCAGTACTTC

D: -
V: TRBV5-1
J: TRBJ2-4
length: 14
size: -
CDR3: CASSPGRSINIQYF
DNA: TGCGCCAGCAGCCCGGGGCGTAGTATAAACATTCAGTACTTC

D: -
V: TRBV6-5
J: TRBJ2-3
length: 14
size: few
CDR3: CASSYDSSTDTQYF
DNA: TGTGCCAGCAGTTACGACAGTTCAACAGATACGCAGTATTTT

D: TRBD1
V: TRBV4-1
J: TRBJ2-1
length: 15
size: many
CDR3: CASSQNRGVGDEQFF
DNA: TGCGCCAGCAGCCAAAACAGGGGAGTTGGGGATGAGCAGTTCTTC

D: -
V: TRBV7-9
J: TRBJ1-1
length: 15
size: many
CDR3: CASSLAGTPNTEAFF
DNA: TGTGCCAGCAGCTTAGCCGGGACACCCAACACTGAAGCTTTCTTT

D: TRBD1
V: TRBV9
J: TRBJ1-2
length: 14
size: few
CDR3: CASSVGDRNYGYTF
DNA: TGTGCCAGCAGCGTAGGGGACAGGAACTATGGCTACACCTTC

D: TRBD1
V: TRBV20-1
J: TRBJ1-2
length: 15
size: many
CDR3: CSARDLRTGGSGYTF
DNA: TGCAGTGCTAGAGATCTCCGGACAGGGGGCTCGGGCTACACCTTC

D: TRBD1
V: TRBV20-1
J: TRBJ2-5
length: 15
size: many
CDR3: CSASNRDRGGETQYF
DNA: TGCAGTGCTAGCAACCGGGACAGGGGTGGAGAGACCCAGTACTTC

D: TRBD1
V: TRBV6-6
J: TRBJ2-3
length: 14
size: many
CDR3: CASSYDRVADTQYF
DNA: TGTGCCAGCAGTTACGACAGGGTGGCAGATACGCAGTATTTT

D: TRBD1
V: TRBV6-5
J: TRBJ2-5
length: 16
size: many
CDR3: CASSHRQGARQETQYF
DNA: TGTGCCAGCAGCCACAGACAGGGGGCCCGCCAAGAGACCCAGTACTTC

D: TRBD1
V: TRBV12-3/TRBV12-4
J: TRBJ2-6
length: 16
size: many
CDR3: CASSTTGTSGANVLTF
DNA: TGTGCCAGCAGTACGACAGGGACCTCTGGGGCCAACGTCCTGACTTTC

D: TRBD2
V: TRBV7-3
J: TRBJ2-1
length: 14
size: many
CDR3: CASSPGLAGGAQFF
DNA: TGTGCCAGCAGCCCAGGACTAGCGGGAGGAGCGCAGTTCTTC